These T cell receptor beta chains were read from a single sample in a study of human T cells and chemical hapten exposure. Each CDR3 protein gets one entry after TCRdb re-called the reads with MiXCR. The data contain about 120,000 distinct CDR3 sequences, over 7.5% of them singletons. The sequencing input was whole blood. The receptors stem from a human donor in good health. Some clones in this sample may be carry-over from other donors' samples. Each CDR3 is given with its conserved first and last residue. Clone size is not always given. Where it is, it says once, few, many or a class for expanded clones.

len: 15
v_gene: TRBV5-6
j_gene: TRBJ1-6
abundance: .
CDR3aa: CASSLDASLYSPLHF

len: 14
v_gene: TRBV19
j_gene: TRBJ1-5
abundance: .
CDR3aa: CASSLQGVNQPQHF

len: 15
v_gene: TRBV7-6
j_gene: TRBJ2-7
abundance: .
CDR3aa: CASSLEAQGEYEQYF

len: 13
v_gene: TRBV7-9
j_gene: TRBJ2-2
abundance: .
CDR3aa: CASSLATSGELFF

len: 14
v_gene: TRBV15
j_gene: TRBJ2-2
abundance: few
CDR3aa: CATRGPSDTGELFF

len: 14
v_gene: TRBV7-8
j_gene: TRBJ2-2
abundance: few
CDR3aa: CASSLVRGTGELFF

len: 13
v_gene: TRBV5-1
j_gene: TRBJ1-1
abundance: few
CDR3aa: CASSLGGTPEAFF

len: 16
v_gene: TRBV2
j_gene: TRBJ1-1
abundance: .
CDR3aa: CASRGPSPGGNTEAFF

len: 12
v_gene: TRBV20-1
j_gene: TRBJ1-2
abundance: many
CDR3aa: CSAHRGSRGYTF

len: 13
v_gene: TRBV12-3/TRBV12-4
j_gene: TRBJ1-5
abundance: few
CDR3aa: CASTGQGNQPQHF

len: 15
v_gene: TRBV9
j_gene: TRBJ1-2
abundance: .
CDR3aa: CASSKPGQLHYGYTF

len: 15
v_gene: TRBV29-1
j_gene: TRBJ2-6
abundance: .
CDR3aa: CSVFAGASGANVLTF

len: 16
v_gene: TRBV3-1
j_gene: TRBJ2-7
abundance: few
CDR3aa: CASSQAGEVAYYEQYF

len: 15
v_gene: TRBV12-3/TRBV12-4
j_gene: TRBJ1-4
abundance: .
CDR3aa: CASSPWGGKGEKLFF

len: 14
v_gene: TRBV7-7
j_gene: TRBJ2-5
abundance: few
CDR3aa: CASSLALGSETQYF

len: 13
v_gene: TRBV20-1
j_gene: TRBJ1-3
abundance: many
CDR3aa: CSASRDAGNTIYF

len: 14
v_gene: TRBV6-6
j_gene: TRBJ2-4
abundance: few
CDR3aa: CASTGELAKNIQYF

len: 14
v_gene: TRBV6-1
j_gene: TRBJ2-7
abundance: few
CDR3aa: CASETSGSTYEQYF

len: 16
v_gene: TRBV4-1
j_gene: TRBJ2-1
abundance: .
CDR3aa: CASSPLGQLTYNEQFF

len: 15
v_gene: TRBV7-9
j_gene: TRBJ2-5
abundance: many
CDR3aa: CASSPGLAGEETQYF

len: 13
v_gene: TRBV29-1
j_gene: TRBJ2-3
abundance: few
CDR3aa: CSAPTGHTDTQYF

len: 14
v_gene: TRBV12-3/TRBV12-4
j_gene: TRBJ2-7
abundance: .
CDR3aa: CASSLGGLTYEQYF

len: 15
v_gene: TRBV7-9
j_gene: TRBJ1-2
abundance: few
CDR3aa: CASSLSRDRGYGYTF

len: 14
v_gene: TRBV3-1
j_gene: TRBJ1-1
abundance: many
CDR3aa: CASSQTELKTEAFF

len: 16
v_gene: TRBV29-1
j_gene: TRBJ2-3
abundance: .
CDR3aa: CSVGGGEGIIADTQNF

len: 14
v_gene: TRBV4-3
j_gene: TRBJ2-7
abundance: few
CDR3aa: CASSQDRSETRQYF

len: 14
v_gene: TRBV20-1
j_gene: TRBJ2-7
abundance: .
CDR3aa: CSAKDAGQEYEQYF

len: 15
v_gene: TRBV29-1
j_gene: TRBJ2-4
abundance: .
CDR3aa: CSALKSTLAKNIQYF

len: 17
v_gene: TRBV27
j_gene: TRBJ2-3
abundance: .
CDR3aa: CASRRLTSGEAPDTQYF

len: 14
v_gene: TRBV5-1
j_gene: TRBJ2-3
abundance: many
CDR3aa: CASSTGPETDTQYF

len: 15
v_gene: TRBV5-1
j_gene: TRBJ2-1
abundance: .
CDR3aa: CASSLAGGARDEQFF

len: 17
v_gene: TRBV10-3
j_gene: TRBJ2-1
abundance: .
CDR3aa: CAISETSTSGSSDEQFF

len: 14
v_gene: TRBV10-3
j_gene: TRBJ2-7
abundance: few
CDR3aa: CAISEGGATYEQYF

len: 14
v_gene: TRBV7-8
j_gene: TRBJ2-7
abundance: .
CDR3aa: CASRSPGGGHEQYF

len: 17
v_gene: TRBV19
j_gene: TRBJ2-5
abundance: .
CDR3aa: CASSIVAGGPRQETQYF

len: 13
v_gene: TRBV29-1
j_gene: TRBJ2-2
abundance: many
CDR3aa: CSVLGPNTGELFF

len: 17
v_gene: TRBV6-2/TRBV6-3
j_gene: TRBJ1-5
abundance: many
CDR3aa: CASSYSSPGLSNQPQHF

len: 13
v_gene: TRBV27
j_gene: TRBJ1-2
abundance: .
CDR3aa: CASRWVGGDAYTF

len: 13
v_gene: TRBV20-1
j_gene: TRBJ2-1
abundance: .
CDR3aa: CSAPPGAYNEQFF

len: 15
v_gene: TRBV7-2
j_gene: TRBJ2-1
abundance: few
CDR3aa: CASSLGPGTSYEQFF

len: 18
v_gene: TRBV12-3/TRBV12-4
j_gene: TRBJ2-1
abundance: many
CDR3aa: CASSPFLGGAWSYNEQFF

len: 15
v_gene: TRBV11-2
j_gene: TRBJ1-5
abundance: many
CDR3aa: CASSLRQGGNQPQHF

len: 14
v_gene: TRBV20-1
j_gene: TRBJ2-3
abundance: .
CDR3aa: CSAGTSGGADTQYF

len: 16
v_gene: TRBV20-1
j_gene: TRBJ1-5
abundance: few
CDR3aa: CSANQVAATSNQPQHF

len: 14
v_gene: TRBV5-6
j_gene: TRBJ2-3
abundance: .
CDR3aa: CASSLAGPWSAQYF

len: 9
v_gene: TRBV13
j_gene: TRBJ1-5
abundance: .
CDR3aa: CASSPPQHF

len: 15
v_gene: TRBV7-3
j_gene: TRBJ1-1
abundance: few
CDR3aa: CASSLTPEANTEAFF

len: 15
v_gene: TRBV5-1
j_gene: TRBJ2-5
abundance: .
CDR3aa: CASSLSGGNLETQYF

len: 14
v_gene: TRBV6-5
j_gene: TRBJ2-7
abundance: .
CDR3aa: CASSTGQGLDEQYF

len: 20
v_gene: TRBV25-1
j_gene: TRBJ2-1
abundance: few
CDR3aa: CASSESVGRPTSGRGNEQFF

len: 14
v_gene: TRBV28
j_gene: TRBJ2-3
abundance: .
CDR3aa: CASRGTGGEDTQYF

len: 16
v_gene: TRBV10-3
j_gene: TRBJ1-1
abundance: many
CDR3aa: CAISESVAKWNTEAFF

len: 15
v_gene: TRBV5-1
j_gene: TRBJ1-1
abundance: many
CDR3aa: CASSLVGSYNTEAFF

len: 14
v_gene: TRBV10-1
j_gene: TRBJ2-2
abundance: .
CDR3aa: CASSDSESTGELFF

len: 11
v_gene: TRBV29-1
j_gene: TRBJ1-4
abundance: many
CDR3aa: CSAGLNEKLFF

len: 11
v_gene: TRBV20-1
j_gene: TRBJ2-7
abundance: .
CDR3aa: CSARRTDEQYF

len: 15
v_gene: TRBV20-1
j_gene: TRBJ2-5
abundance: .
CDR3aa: CSAPGVAGVYETQYF